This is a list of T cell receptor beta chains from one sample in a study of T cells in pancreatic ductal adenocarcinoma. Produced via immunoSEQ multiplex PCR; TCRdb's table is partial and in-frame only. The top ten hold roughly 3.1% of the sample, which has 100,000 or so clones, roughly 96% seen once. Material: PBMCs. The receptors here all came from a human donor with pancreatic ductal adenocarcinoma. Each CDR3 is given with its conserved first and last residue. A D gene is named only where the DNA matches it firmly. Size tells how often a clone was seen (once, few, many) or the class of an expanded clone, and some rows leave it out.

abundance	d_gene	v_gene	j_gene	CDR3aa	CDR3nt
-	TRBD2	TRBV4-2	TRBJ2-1	CASARLAGITDEQFF	TGTGCCAGCGCGAGACTAGCGGGAATTACGGATGAGCAGTTCTTC
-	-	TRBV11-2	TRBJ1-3	CASSLQEGATGNTIYF	TGTGCCAGCAGCCTTCAGGAAGGGGCGACTGGAAACACCATATATTTT
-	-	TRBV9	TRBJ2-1	CASSVYGRGGPNEQFF	TGTGCCAGCAGCGTATACGGGAGAGGAGGACCGAATGAGCAGTTCTTC
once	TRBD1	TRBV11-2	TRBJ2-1	CASSLDRGGNEQFF	TGTGCCAGCAGCTTGGACAGGGGGGGGAATGAGCAGTTCTTC
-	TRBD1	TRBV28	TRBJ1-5	CASSLSLVRGQGYNQPQHF	TGTGCCAGCAGTTTATCCCTTGTTCGGGGACAGGGGTACAATCAGCCCCAGCATTTT
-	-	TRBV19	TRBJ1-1	CASSIEGGRAFF	TGTGCCAGTAGTATAGAGGGGGGGCGAGCTTTCTTT
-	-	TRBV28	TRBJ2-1	CASSTWSAGYNEQFF	TGTGCCAGCAGTACGTGGAGCGCGGGGTACAATGAGCAGTTCTTC
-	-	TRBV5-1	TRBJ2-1	CASSLKEGPYNEQFF	TGCGCCAGCAGCTTGAAGGAGGGCCCCTACAATGAGCAGTTCTTC
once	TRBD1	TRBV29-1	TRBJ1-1	CSVAKGAGTEAFF	TGCAGCGTTGCGAAGGGGGCCGGCACTGAAGCTTTCTTT
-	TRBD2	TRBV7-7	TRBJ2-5	CASGTQGETQYF	TGTGCTAGCGGGACTCAGGGCGAGACCCAGTACTTC
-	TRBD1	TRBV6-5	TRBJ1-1	CASRRGLRTEAFF	TGTGCCAGCAGGAGGGGGCTCCGTACTGAAGCTTTCTTT
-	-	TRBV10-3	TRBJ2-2	CAISEWGGANTGELFF	TGTGCCATCAGTGAGTGGGGCGGGGCGAACACCGGGGAGCTGTTTTTT
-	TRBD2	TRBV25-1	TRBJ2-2	CASSELSGGWDTGELFF	TGTGCCAGCAGTGAATTAAGCGGGGGTTGGGACACCGGGGAGCTGTTTTTT
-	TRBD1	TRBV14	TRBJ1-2	CASSYGQGGGYTF	TGTGCCAGCAGCTATGGACAGGGCGGAGGCTACACCTTC
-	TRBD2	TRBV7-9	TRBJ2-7	CASSLGASGGDEQYF	TGTGCCAGCAGCTTAGGGGCTAGCGGGGGAGACGAGCAGTACTTC
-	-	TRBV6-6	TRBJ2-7	CASRSGQNSYEQYF	TGTGCCAGCAGGTCAGGACAGAACTCCTACGAGCAGTACTTC
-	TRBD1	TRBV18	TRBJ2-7	CASSLSWDRSALRNEQYF	TGTGCCAGCTCACTCTCGTGGGACAGAAGCGCTCTGAGGAACGAGCAGTACTTC
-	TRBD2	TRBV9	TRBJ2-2	CASSPRGVGLAGVGELFF	TGTGCCAGCAGCCCCCGTGGCGTGGGGCTAGCGGGAGTCGGGGAGCTGTTTTTT
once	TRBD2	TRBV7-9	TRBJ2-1	CASNAGTSRSEQFF	TGTGCCAGCAATGCCGGGACTAGTCGTAGTGAGCAGTTCTTC
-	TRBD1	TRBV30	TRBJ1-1	CAWSVGDRGEAFF	TGTGCCTGGAGTGTGGGGGACAGGGGTGAAGCTTTCTTT
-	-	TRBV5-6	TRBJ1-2	CASSLLVVSANYGYTF	TGTGCCAGCAGCTTGTTAGTCGTCTCGGCTAACTATGGCTACACCTTC
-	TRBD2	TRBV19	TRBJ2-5	CASSKGTSGSVEETQYF	TGTGCCAGTAGTAAAGGTACTAGCGGGAGCGTTGAAGAGACCCAGTACTTC
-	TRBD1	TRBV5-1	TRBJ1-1	CASSLSTGFAEAFF	TGCGCCAGCAGCTTATCGACAGGGTTTGCTGAAGCTTTCTTT
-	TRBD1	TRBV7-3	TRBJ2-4	CASSPRTGLAKNIQYF	TGTGCCAGCAGCCCTCGGACAGGGCTAGCCAAAAACATTCAGTACTTC
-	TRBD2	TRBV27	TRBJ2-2	CASSPSGSYTGELFF	TGTGCCAGCAGTCCCAGCGGGAGTTACACCGGGGAGCTGTTTTTT
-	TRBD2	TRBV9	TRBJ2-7	CASSVAGTSGYEQYF	TGTGCCAGCAGCGTAGCTGGGACTAGCGGCTACGAGCAGTACTTC
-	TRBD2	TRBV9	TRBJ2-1	CASSVDRAGGHEQFF	TGTGCCAGCAGCGTAGATCGGGCGGGAGGCCATGAGCAGTTCTTC
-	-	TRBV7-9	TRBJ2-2	CASSSWGAGELFF	TGTGCCAGCAGCTCCTGGGGGGCCGGGGAGCTGTTTTTT
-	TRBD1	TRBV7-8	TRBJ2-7	CASSPGQGALHEQYF	TGTGCCAGCAGCCCAGGACAGGGGGCTCTCCACGAGCAGTACTTC
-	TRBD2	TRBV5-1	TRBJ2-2	CASSLGLAKVTGELFF	TGCGCCAGCAGCTTGGGACTAGCTAAAGTCACCGGGGAGCTGTTTTTT
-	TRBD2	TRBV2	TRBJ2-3	CASRATSAPRGGTQYF	TGTGCCAGCAGGGCCACTAGCGCACCCCGGGGGGGGACGCAGTATTTT
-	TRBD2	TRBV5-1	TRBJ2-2	CASSLTSGITGELFF	TGCGCCAGCAGTCTGACTAGCGGGATAACCGGGGAGCTGTTTTTT
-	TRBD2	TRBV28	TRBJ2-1	CASSGLAGHPNEQFF	TGTGCCAGCAGCGGACTAGCGGGACATCCCAATGAGCAGTTCTTC
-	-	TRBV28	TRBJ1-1	CASTSGVGAFF	TGTGCCAGCACCTCAGGGGTTGGCGCTTTCTTT
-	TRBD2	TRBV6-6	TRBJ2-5	CASSSGSEETQYF	TGTGCCAGCAGTAGCGGGAGTGAGGAGACCCAGTACTTC
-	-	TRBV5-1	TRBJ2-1	CASSLGELLNEQFF	TGCGCCAGCAGCTTGGGGGAGCTGCTTAATGAGCAGTTCTTC
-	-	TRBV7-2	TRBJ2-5	CASSIESQGGGTQYF	TGTGCCAGCAGCATAGAGTCCCAGGGGGGAGGGACCCAGTACTTC
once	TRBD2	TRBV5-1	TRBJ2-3	CASSLPGTSGLGDTQYF	TGCGCCAGCAGCTTGCCAGGGACTAGCGGGCTTGGAGATACGCAGTATTTT
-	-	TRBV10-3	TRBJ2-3	CAISDGGPADTQYF	TGTGCCATCAGTGACGGCGGTCCGGCAGATACGCAGTATTTT
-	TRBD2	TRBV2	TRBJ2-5	CASSTGPPSGAETQYF	TGTGCCAGCAGCACAGGACCCCCCAGCGGGGCAGAGACCCAGTACTTC
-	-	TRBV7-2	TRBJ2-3	CASSLAPGLNTDTQYF	TGTGCCAGCAGCTTAGCTCCGGGACTCAACACAGATACGCAGTATTTT
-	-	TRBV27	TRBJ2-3	CASSLLLDTQYF	TGTGCCAGCAGTTTATTATTAGATACGCAGTATTTT
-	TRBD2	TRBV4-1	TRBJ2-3	CASTALKTSGVTDTQYF	TGCGCCAGCACCGCACTTAAGACTAGCGGCGTTACAGATACGCAGTATTTT
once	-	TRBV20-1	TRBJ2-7	CSAVQGYEQYF	TGCAGTGCTGTACAGGGCTACGAGCAGTACTTC